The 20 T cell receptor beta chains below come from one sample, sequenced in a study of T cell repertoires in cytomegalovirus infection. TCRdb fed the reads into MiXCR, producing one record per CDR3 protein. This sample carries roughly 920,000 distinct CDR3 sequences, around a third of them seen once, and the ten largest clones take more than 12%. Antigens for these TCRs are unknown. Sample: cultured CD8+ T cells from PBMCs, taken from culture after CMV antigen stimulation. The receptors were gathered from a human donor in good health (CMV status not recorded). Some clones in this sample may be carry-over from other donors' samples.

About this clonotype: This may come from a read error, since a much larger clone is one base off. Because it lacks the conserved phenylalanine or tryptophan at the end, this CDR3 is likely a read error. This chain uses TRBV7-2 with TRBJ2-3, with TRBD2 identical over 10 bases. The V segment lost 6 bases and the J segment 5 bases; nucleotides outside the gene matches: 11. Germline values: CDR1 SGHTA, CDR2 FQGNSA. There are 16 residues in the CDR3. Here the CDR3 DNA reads TGTGCCAGCAGACCTTCTAGCGGGGGTTGGGGAGATACGCAGTATTTG. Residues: CASRPSSGGWGDTQYL.

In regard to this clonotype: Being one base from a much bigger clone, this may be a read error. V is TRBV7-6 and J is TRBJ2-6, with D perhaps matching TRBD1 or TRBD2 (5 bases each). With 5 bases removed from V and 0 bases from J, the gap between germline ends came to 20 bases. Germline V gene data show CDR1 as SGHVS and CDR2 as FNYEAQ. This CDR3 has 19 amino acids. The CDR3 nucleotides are TGTGCCAGCAGCCCCTCTTGGGGGTCCAAACACTCTGGGGCCAACGTCCTGACTTTC. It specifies CASSPSWGSKHSGANVLTF.

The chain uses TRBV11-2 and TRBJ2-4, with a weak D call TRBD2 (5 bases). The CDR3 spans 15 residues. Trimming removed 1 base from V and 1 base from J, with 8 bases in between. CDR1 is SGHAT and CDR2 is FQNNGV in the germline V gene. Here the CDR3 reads CASSLGRSAKNIQYF. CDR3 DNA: TGTGCCAGCAGCTTAGGGAGGAGTGCCAAAAACATTCAGTACTTC.

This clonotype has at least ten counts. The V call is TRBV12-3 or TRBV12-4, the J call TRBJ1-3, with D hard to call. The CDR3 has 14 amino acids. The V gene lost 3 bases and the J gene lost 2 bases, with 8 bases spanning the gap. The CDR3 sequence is CASSFAQPGNTIYF. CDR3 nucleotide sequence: TGTGCCAGCAGTTTCGCGCAGCCTGGAAACACCATATATTTT.

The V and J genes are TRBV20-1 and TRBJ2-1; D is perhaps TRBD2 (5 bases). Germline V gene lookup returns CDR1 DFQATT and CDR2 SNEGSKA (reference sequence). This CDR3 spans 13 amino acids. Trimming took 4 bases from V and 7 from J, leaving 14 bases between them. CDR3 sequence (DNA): TGCAGTGCTACACTAGGAATGGGAAATGAGCAGTTCTTC. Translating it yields CSATLGMGNEQFF.

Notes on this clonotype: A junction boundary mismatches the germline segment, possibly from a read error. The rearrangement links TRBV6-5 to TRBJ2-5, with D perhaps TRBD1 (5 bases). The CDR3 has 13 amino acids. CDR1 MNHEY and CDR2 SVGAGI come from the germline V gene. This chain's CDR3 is CTSSYPGSETQYF. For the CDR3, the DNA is TGTACCAGCAGTTACCCAGGGTCAGAGACCCAGTACTTC.

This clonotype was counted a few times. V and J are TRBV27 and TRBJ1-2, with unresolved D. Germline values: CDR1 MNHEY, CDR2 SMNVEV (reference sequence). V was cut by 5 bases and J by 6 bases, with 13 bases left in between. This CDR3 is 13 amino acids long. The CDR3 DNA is TGTGCCAGCAGTGCCCCTGGCGGGAATGGCTACACCTTC. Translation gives CASSAPGGNGYTF.

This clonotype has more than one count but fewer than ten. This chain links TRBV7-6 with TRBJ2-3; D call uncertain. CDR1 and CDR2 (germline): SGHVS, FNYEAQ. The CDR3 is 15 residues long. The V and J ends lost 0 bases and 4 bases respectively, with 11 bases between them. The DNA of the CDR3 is TGTGCCAGCAGCTTAGCGCTCGGCGCGGCAGATACGCAGTATTTT. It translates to CASSLALGAADTQYF.

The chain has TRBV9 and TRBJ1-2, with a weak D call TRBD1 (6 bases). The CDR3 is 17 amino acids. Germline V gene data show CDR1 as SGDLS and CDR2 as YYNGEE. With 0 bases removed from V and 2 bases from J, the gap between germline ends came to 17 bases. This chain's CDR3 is CASSVGMDRILNYGYTF. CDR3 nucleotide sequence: TGTGCCAGCAGCGTAGGAATGGACAGAATCCTCAACTATGGCTACACCTTC.

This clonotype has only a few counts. The CDR3 nucleotides are TGTGCCAGCAGGCACCACTCTAGGGGGGGCACGCAGTATTTT. Translation: CASRHHSRGGTQYF. The chain couples TRBV6-1 to TRBJ2-3, with a possible D match to TRBD2 (7 bases). Germline V gene lookup returns CDR1 MNHNS and CDR2 SASEGT. Trimming stripped 6 bases from V and 9 bases from J, with 19 bases between. CDR3 length equals 14 residues.

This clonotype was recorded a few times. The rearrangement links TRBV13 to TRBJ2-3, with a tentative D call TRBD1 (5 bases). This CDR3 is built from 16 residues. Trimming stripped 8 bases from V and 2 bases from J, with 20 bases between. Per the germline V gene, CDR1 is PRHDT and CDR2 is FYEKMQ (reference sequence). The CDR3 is CASSWAPGRPTDTQYF. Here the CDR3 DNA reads TGTGCCAGCTCCTGGGCGCCAGGGCGCCCCACAGATACGCAGTATTTT.

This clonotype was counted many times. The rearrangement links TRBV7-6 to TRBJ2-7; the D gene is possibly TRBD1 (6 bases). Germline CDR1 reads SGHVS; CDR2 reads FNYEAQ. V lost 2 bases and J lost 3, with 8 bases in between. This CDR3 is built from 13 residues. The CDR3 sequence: CASSLTGNYEQYF. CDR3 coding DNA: TGTGCCAGCAGCTTAACAGGGAACTACGAGCAGTACTTC.

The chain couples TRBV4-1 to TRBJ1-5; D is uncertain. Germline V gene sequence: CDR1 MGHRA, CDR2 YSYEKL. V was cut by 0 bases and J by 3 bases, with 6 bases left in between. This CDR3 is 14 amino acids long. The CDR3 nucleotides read TGCGCCAGCAGCCAAGAGGGCCCCAATCAGCCCCAGCATTTT. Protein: CASSQEGPNQPQHF.

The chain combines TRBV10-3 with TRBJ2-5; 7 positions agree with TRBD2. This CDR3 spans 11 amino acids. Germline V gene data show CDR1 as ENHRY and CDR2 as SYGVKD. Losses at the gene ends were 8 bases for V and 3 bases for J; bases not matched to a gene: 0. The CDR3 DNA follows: TGTGCCATCGGGGGGGAAGAGACCCAGTACTTC. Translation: CAIGGEETQYF.

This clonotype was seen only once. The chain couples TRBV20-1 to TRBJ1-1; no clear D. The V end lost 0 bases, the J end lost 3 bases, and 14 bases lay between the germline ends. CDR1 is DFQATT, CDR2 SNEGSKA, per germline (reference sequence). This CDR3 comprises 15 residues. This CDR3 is CSARDRIGRDTEAFF. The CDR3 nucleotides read TGCAGTGCTAGAGATCGGATAGGGAGGGACACTGAAGCTTTCTTT.

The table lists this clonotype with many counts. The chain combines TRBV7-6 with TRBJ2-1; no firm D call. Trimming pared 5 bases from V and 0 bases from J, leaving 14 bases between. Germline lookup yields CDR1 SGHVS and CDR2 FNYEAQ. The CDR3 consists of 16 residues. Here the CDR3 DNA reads TGTGCCAGCAGCCTCTATGACCCGAGCTCCTACAATGAGCAGTTCTTC. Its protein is CASSLYDPSSYNEQFF.

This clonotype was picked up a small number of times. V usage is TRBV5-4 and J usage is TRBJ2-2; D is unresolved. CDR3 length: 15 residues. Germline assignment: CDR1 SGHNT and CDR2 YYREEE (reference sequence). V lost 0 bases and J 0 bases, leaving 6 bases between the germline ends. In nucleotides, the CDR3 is TGTGCCAGCAGCTTGGAGGTGGCGAACACCGGGGAGCTGTTTTTT. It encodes CASSLEVANTGELFF.

CDR3 in DNA: TGTGCCAGCAGCCCCGCGTCGGCAGATACGCAGTATTTT. It is translated as CASSPASADTQYF. The genes are TRBV9 and TRBJ2-3; no firm D call. V shed 4 bases and J shed 4 bases, with 10 bases lying between them. CDR1 SGDLS and CDR2 YYNGEE come from the germline V gene. This CDR3 is 13 amino acids long. Full variable domain (outside the CDR3, taken from reference TRBV9 and TRBJ2-3): DSGVTQTPKHLITATGQRVTLRCSPRSGDLSVYWYQQSLDQGLQFLIQYYNGEERAKGNILERFSAQQFPDLHSELNLSSLELGDSALYFCASSPASADTQYFGPGTRLTVL.

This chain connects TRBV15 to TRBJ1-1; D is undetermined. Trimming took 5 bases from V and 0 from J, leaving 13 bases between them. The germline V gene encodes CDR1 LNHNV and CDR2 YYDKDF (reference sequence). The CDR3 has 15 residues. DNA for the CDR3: TGTGCCACCAGCGCCCAGGAGGATTTGAACACTGAAGCTTTCTTT. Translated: CATSAQEDLNTEAFF. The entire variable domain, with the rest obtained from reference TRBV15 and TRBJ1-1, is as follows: DAMVIQNPRYQVTQFGKPVTLSCSQTLNHNVMYWYQQKSSQAPKLLFHYYDKDFNNEADTPDNFQSRRPNTSFCFLDIRSPGLGDTAMYLCATSAQEDLNTEAFFGQGTRLTVV.

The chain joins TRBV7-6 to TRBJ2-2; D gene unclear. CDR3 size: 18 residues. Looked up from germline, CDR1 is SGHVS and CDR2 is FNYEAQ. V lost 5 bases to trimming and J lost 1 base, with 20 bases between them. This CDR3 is CASSRILQPSKNTGELFF. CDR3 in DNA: TGTGCCAGCAGCCGAATACTTCAACCATCAAAGAACACCGGGGAGCTGTTTTTT.